The 21 T cell receptor beta chains below were found in one sample sequenced in a study of CD8+ T cells in alopecia areata. This sample's treatment: oral pan-JAK inhibitor, 5-10 mg twice daily. RNA extraction was followed by reverse transcription into cDNA, which acted as the sequencing template. Sequencing used immunoSEQ multiplex PCR; TCRdb keeps in-frame clones, though not all of them. Of 150,000 to 200,000 clones listed, roughly three fifths are singletons. Sequences were derived from CD8+ T cells sorted from blood, sampled at week 24, from a patient treated with tofacitinib. The receptors stem from a human donor with alopecia areata.

The sample holds a few counts of this clone. The chain couples TRBV29-1 to TRBJ2-1, with 8 positions matching TRBD2. There are 16 residues in the CDR3. The V segment lost 1 base and the J segment 1 base; nucleotides outside the gene matches: 6. Germline assignment: CDR1 SQVTM and CDR2 ANQGSEA. CDR3 in amino acids: CSVEGISGASYNEQFF. The CDR3, as DNA: TGCAGCGTTGAAGGAATTAGCGGGGCGTCCTACAATGAGCAGTTCTTC.

The chain combines TRBV13 with TRBJ2-1, with 11 positions matching TRBD2. The CDR3 totals 15 residues. Germline trimming cut 5 bases from V and 5 bases from J; bases unmatched to any gene: 5. CDR1 PRHDT and CDR2 FYEKMQ come from the germline V gene (reference sequence). The chain's CDR3 is CASSMGLADDNEQFF. The CDR3 region has the DNA TGTGCCAGCAGCATGGGACTAGCGGACGACAATGAGCAGTTCTTC.

This chain joins TRBV6-5 and TRBJ1-1, with D possibly TRBD1 on 5 matching bases. V lost 6 bases, J lost 1 base, and 9 bases lay in between. The germline gives CDR1 MNHEY, CDR2 SVGAGI. CDR3 length equals 13 residues. As DNA, the CDR3 is TGTGCCAGCAGACGGACATGGAACACTGAAGCTTTCTTT. It codes for CASRRTWNTEAFF.

The chain carries TRBV23-1 and TRBJ1-5; D gene uncertain. TRBV23-1 is treated as an ORF (open reading frame) with a function not yet certain. Trimming shortened V by 7 bases and J by 8 bases, and 6 bases separated the two germline ends. CDR3 length: 10 amino acids. CDR3 loop: CASTPKPQHF. CDR3 sequence (DNA): TGCGCCAGCACCCCCAAGCCCCAGCATTTT.

V and J are TRBV7-9 and TRBJ2-1, with D perhaps TRBD2 (5 bases). This CDR3 contains 16 residues. The V end lost 2 bases, the J end lost 1 base, and 12 bases lay between the germline ends. From germline, CDR1 is SEHNR and CDR2 FQNEAQ (reference sequence). The CDR3 loop is CASSLSGYLSYNEQFF. The CDR3, as DNA: TGTGCCAGCAGCTTAAGCGGCTACCTATCCTACAATGAGCAGTTCTTC.

This clone was seen a few times. The chain employs TRBV2 and TRBJ2-1; perhaps TRBD2 as D (5 bases). Germline CDR1 is SNHLY and CDR2 is FYNNEI. With 4 bases removed from V and 0 bases from J, the gap between germline ends came to 10 bases. The CDR3 has 15 amino acids. CDR3 nucleotide sequence: TGTGCCAGCAGTGGGTGGGAGAGCTCCTACAATGAGCAGTTCTTC. Its protein is CASSGWESSYNEQFF.

V is TRBV2 and J is TRBJ1-5; a possible D gene is TRBD1 (5 bases). Trimming pared 3 bases from V and 2 bases from J, leaving 11 bases between. The CDR3 spans 15 residues. CDR1 and CDR2 (germline): SNHLY, FYNNEI. The chain's CDR3 is CASSEGGTGNQPQHF. In nucleotides, the CDR3 is TGTGCCAGCAGTGAGGGAGGGACGGGCAATCAGCCCCAGCATTTT.

This clone was counted a few times. The rearrangement joins TRBV30 to TRBJ2-2; 15 bases fit TRBD2. Losses at the gene ends were 2 bases for V and 12 bases for J; bases not matched to a gene: 10. From germline, CDR1 is GTSNPN and CDR2 SVGIG (reference sequence). There are 16 residues in the CDR3. CDR3 sequence: CAWSLEPGLAGGKLFF. The CDR3 DNA sequence: TGTGCCTGGAGTCTTGAACCGGGACTAGCGGGGGGAAAGCTGTTTTTT.

J is TRBJ2-1 and V is TRBV15; D is possibly TRBD1 (6 bases). Trimming left V 5 bases short and J 5 bases short, with 7 bases between. The CDR3 runs 12 residues. Germline values: CDR1 LNHNV, CDR2 YYDKDF (reference sequence). CDR3 amino acids: CATSHRDNEQFF. The CDR3 nucleotides are TGTGCCACCAGCCACAGGGACAATGAGCAGTTCTTC.

The chain joins TRBV27 to TRBJ1-2; TRBD1 is a possible D gene (6 bases). The V end lost 10 bases, the J end lost 6 bases, and 24 bases lay between the germline ends. CDR1 and CDR2 from the germline V gene are MNHEY and SMNVEV (reference sequence). This CDR3 is 15 amino acids long. The CDR3 region has the DNA TGTGCCACATGGGCGGGGAAGTGGGGGGCGAATGGCTACACCTTC. It codes for CATWAGKWGANGYTF.

A few counts support this clone. Different DNA sequences within this sample yield the same CDR3. V and J are TRBV9 and TRBJ1-5; weak D call: TRBD1 (5 bases). Germline values: CDR1 SGDLS, CDR2 YYNGEE. V was clipped by 0 bases and J by 2 bases, with 6 bases between them. CDR3 length: 14 amino acids. The CDR3 here is CASSVGGGNQPQHF. The CDR3 bases are TGTGCCAGCAGCGTAGGAGGGGGCAATCAGCCCCAGCATTTT.

CDR3 coding DNA: TGTGCCAGCAGTGAGTTGGGCGCGCCGACTGAAGCTTTCTTT. It translates to CASSELGAPTEAFF. This chain connects TRBV2 to TRBJ1-1; D is unclear. CDR1 SNHLY and CDR2 FYNNEI come from the germline V gene. Trimming left V 3 bases short and J 5 bases short, with 13 bases between. CDR3 size: 14 residues.

The chain links TRBV27 to TRBJ1-6, with a weak D call TRBD1 (5 bases). V shed 6 bases and J shed 10 bases, with 16 bases lying between them. This CDR3 spans 14 amino acids. CDR1 MNHEY and CDR2 SMNVEV come from the germline V gene (reference sequence). CDR3 bases: TGTGCCAGCAGCCTAGGAGGGGCAGGCTCACCCCTCCACTTT. Translated, it gives CASSLGGAGSPLHF.

The rearrangement links TRBV30 to TRBJ2-1; the match to TRBD2 covers 8 bases. Germline values: CDR1 GTSNPN, CDR2 SVGIG (reference sequence). The V and J ends lost 0 bases and 2 bases, in that order; junction bases with no gene match: 9. This CDR3 comprises 17 residues. The chain's CDR3 is CAWSVYEIAGPYNEQFF. The CDR3 DNA is TGTGCCTGGAGTGTCTACGAAATAGCGGGGCCCTACAATGAGCAGTTCTTC.

The sample holds one count of this clone. Here the CDR3 reads CASSLYGVIGIQETQYF. The CDR3 DNA follows: TGTGCCAGCAGCTTATACGGGGTTATAGGGATACAAGAGACCCAGTACTTC. The rearrangement joins TRBV7-6 to TRBJ2-5; weak D call: TRBD2 (5 bases). The ends were cut back, 2 bases at V and 2 bases at J, with 18 bases in the middle. This CDR3 is built from 17 residues. Germline V lookup: CDR1 SGHVS, CDR2 FNYEAQ.

The genes are TRBV27 and TRBJ1-2, with D possibly matching TRBD1 (5 bases). The germline V gene encodes CDR1 MNHEY and CDR2 SMNVEV (reference sequence). Deletions cut 5 bases from V and 3 bases from J, with 10 bases between. The CDR3 sequence is 13 residues long. In DNA, the CDR3 is TGTGCCAGCAGTCTGACAGTTGACTATGGCTACACCTTC. Encoded protein: CASSLTVDYGYTF.

V usage is TRBV7-9 and J usage is TRBJ2-5, with 8 bases fitting TRBD1. Germline V gene data show CDR1 as SEHNR and CDR2 as FQNEAQ (reference sequence). After removal of 2 bases from V and 2 bases from J, the junction contained 1 base not matched to a gene. This CDR3 is built from 14 residues. The CDR3 DNA sequence: TGTGCCAGCAGCTTACACAGGGGGCAAGAGACCCAGTACTTC. Translation: CASSLHRGQETQYF. The full variable domain, completed using reference TRBV7-9 and TRBJ2-5, is DTGVSQNPRHKITKRGQNVTFRCDPISEHNRLYWYRQTLGQGPEFLTYFQNEAQLEKSRLLSDRFSAERPKGSFSTLEIQRTEQGDSAMYLCASSLHRGQETQYFGPGTRLLVL.

The chain links TRBV5-1 to TRBJ1-1, with a tentative D call TRBD1 (5 bases). Trimming took off 4 bases at V and 6 bases at J, with 13 bases between the two ends. The CDR3 loop spans 13 amino acids. Germline-derived CDR1 and CDR2 are SGHRS and YFSETQ. The chain's CDR3 is CASSGGIGAEAFF. The CDR3 DNA reads as TGCGCCAGCAGCGGGGGAATCGGGGCTGAAGCTTTCTTT.

This clone occurred a few times. The gene calls are TRBV7-9 and TRBJ1-1; D is unresolved. V lost 7 bases and J 6 bases, leaving 9 bases between the germline ends. CDR1 is SEHNR and CDR2 is FQNEAQ in the germline V gene (reference sequence). The CDR3 spans 11 residues. In DNA form, the CDR3 reads TGTGCCAGCAATTATCCCCCTGAAGCTTTCTTT. Translated, it gives CASNYPPEAFF.

The chain recombines TRBV18 with TRBJ1-2; no clear D. Germline loops: CDR1 KGHSH, CDR2 LQKENI. V was clipped by 8 bases and J by 1 base, with 8 bases between them. CDR3 length: 12 amino acids. The CDR3 DNA is TGTGCCAGCCGAAGCTTTAACTATGGCTACACCTTC. It codes for CASRSFNYGYTF.

The chain combines TRBV29-1 with TRBJ1-6, with 7 bases lining up with TRBD1. Germline values: CDR1 SQVTM, CDR2 ANQGSEA. J lost 9 bases, V lost 6 bases, and 8 bases had no gene match. The CDR3 is made up of 13 amino acids. CDR3 loop: CSVSTGLGSPLHF. DNA of the CDR3: TGCAGCGTCTCGACAGGGCTCGGTTCACCCCTCCACTTT.